One and the same sample provided the 4 T cell receptor beta chains below, sequenced in a study of cytomegalovirus exposure and HLA in healthy donors. The PCR had 60 Vbeta and 13 Jbeta primers. Sequencing used immunoSEQ multiplex PCR; TCRdb keeps in-frame clones, though not all of them. The sample yields approximately 150,000 clones, around 86% seen once. The specimen was PBMCs. These receptors were obtained from a woman between 25 and 40 years old in good health and CMV-seronegative.

The gene calls are TRBV5-5 and TRBJ2-1, with 8 bases aligning to TRBD1. The CDR3 has 13 amino acids. With 4 bases clipped from V and 8 bases from J, the junction kept 5 bases outside the gene matches. The germline CDR1 and CDR2 sequences are SGHKS and YYEKEE (reference sequence). This CDR3 reads CASSQDREYEQFF. The CDR3 DNA reads as TGTGCCAGCAGCCAGGACAGGGAATATGAGCAGTTCTTC.

The rearrangement joins TRBV7-2 to TRBJ2-2; 12 bases are shared with TRBD2. The ends lost 1 base at V and 6 bases at J; junction bases unmatched: 6. CDR1 SGHTA and CDR2 FQGNSA come from the germline V gene. The CDR3 loop spans 17 amino acids. The CDR3 sequence: CASSLEALAGGPGELFF. CDR3 nucleotides: TGTGCCAGCAGCTTAGAGGCCCTAGCGGGGGGGCCCGGGGAGCTGTTTTTT. The variable domain in full, completed from reference TRBV7-2 and TRBJ2-2, reads GAGVSQSPSNKVTEKGKDVELRCDPISGHTALYWYRQSLGQGLEFLIYFQGNSAPDKSGLPSDRFSAERTGGSVSTLTIQRTQQEDSAVYLCASSLEALAGGPGELFFGEGSRLTVL.

V usage is TRBV6-6 and J usage is TRBJ2-5, with D perhaps TRBD1 (6 bases). The CDR3 has 12 residues. Germline CDR1 MNHNY, CDR2 SVGAGI (reference sequence). V dropped 6 bases and J dropped 2 bases, with 7 bases sitting between them. CDR3 DNA: TGTGCCAGCAGACAGGGTCAAGAGACCCAGTACTTC. It codes for CASRQGQETQYF.

This clone was detected only a few times. The rearrangement links TRBV19 to TRBJ1-2; 8 bases map to TRBD1. With 5 bases clipped from V and 4 bases from J, the junction kept 6 bases outside the gene matches. Germline CDR1 is LNHDA and CDR2 is SQIVND (reference sequence). The length of the CDR3 is 14 residues. CDR3: CASSARTGRYGYTF. CDR3 in DNA: TGTGCCAGTAGTGCCAGGACAGGGCGCTATGGCTACACCTTC. The whole variable domain, remainder taken from reference TRBV19 and TRBJ1-2, is DGGITQSPKYLFRKEGQNVTLSCEQNLNHDAMYWYRQDPGQGLRLIYYSQIVNDFQKGDIAEGYSVSREKKESFPLTVTSAQKNPTAFYLCASSARTGRYGYTFGSGTRLTVV.